The T cell receptor beta chain described here comes from a study of technical replicates of blood from a handful of donors. Here immunoSEQ multiplex PCR was the method, and the copy in TCRdb shows in-frame clones only, minus some. The sample has around 80,000 clones, just over 90% seen once; the top ten hold roughly 0.26%. Germline V gene data show CDR1 as SGHRS and CDR2 as YFSETQ. The CDR3 runs 13 residues. Trimming at V came to 2 bases and at J to 4 bases, leaving 2 bases not matched to a gene. The chain recombines TRBV5-1 with TRBJ1-1; 7 bases match TRBD1. The receptor was derived from a human donor in good health. Sequenced sample: T cells isolated from PBMCs. The CDR3 region has the DNA TGCGCCAGCAGCTTCGACAGGGCCACTGAAGCTTTCTTT. This encodes CASSFDRATEAFF. The variable domain in full, completed from reference TRBV5-1 and TRBJ1-1, reads KAGVTQTPRYLIKTRGQQVTLSCSPISGHRSVSWYQQTPGQGLQFLFEYFSETQRNKGNFPGRFSGRQFSNSRSEMNVSTLELGDSALYLCASSFDRATEAFFGQGTRLTVV.